These 14 T cell receptor beta chains came from one sample sequenced in a study of T cell responses to AZD1222 COVID-19 vaccine. Assay: immunoSEQ multiplex PCR; the TCRdb copy retains only in-frame clones and omits some. Here the sample spans approximately 88,000 clones, roughly nine tenths being singletons. This specimen consisted of peripheral blood, obtained 28 days after the second AZD1222 dose. The source is an adult who received the AZD1222 COVID-19 vaccine.

The CDR3 spells CASSSDRGYNEQFF. CDR3 coding DNA: TGTGCCAGCAGCAGTGACAGGGGCTACAATGAGCAGTTCTTC. The chain uses TRBV7-2 and TRBJ2-1; 8 nucleotides align to TRBD1. Germline CDR1 SGHTA, CDR2 FQGNSA. The ends lost 5 bases at V and 3 bases at J; junction bases unmatched: 3. The CDR3 sequence is 14 residues long.

This chain connects TRBV29-1 to TRBJ2-2; the match to TRBD1 covers 10 bases. This CDR3 spans 13 amino acids. V lost 6 bases and J lost 7; bases outside the gene matches: 5. The germline V gene encodes CDR1 SQVTM and CDR2 ANQGSEA. In DNA, the CDR3 is TGCAGCGTCGCCGGGACAGGGGACGGGGAGCTGTTTTTT. Its translation is CSVAGTGDGELFF.

The chain couples TRBV6-5 to TRBJ2-2, with D perhaps TRBD1 or TRBD2 (5 bases each). Trimming left V 8 bases short and J 5 bases short, with 12 bases between. The CDR3 totals 13 residues. Germline V gives CDR1 MNHEY, CDR2 SVGAGI. CDR3 sequence reads: CASGGWGTGELFF. CDR3 nucleotides: TGTGCCAGCGGGGGATGGGGGACCGGGGAGCTGTTTTTT.

This chain links TRBV14 with TRBJ2-6, with TRBD1 matching over 10 bases. Germline V gives CDR1 SGHDN, CDR2 FVKESK. There are 15 residues in the CDR3. V was clipped by 7 bases and J by 5 bases; unmatched bases: 5. CDR3 sequence (DNA): TGTGCCAGCAAGACGGGACAGGGGAGGGCCAACGTCCTGACTTTC. It yields the protein CASKTGQGRANVLTF.

CDR3 region: CASSSRRLMNTEAFF. The CDR3 coding sequence is TGTGCCAGCAGCTCCCGGCGGCTCATGAACACTGAAGCTTTCTTT. The V and J genes are TRBV5-6 and TRBJ1-1; D remains ambiguous. The CDR3 covers 15 residues. V was trimmed by 3 bases and J by 0 bases, leaving 12 bases between them. CDR1 is SGHDT, CDR2 YYEEEE, per germline. The entire variable domain, with the rest obtained from reference TRBV5-6 and TRBJ1-1, is as follows: DAGVTQSPTHLIKTRGQQVTLRCSPKSGHDTVSWYQQALGQGPQFIFQYYEEEERQRGNFPDRFSGHQFPNYSSELNVNALLLGDSALYLCASSSRRLMNTEAFFGQGTRLTVV.

This chain uses TRBV7-8 with TRBJ1-5, with D hard to call. This CDR3 region has 15 residues. V gave up 0 bases and J gave up 0 bases, with 6 bases separating them. CDR1 SGHVS and CDR2 FQNEAQ come from the germline V gene. The CDR3 region has the DNA TGTGCCAGCAGCTTAGCTGTGAATAGCAATCAGCCCCAGCATTTT. Its protein product is CASSLAVNSNQPQHF.

This chain joins TRBV28 and TRBJ2-3; the match to TRBD1 covers 8 bases. CDR3 length equals 14 residues. In germline, CDR1 is MDHEN, CDR2 SYDVKM. J was trimmed by 5 bases and V by 3 bases; bases with no gene match: 4. DNA for the CDR3: TGTGCCAGCAGTTTCAGGGGGCAGGGAGATACGCAGTATTTT. Protein: CASSFRGQGDTQYF.

The gene calls are TRBV7-2 and TRBJ2-5; 10 nucleotides match TRBD2. CDR1 is SGHTA, CDR2 FQGNSA, per germline. V dropped 6 bases and J dropped 3; count of bases not matched to a gene: 7. The CDR3 covers 15 residues. CDR3 coding DNA: TGTGCCAGCAGGCCCGCTAGCGGGGGTAAAGAGACCCAGTACTTC. Protein: CASRPASGGKETQYF.

The chain combines TRBV7-9 with TRBJ2-3; 14 nucleotides align to TRBD2. CDR1 is SEHNR and CDR2 is FQNEAQ in the germline V gene (reference sequence). V lost 1 base and J lost 3; bases outside the gene matches: 3. The CDR3 consists of 17 residues. CDR3 in DNA: TGTGCCAGCAGCTTAGGGGGACTAGCGGGGGTTACAGATACGCAGTATTTT. It is translated as CASSLGGLAGVTDTQYF.

This chain joins TRBV7-9 and TRBJ2-6; D is ambiguous. Trimming removed 5 bases from V and 2 bases from J, with 4 bases in between. The CDR3 covers 13 residues. Germline CDR1 is SEHNR and CDR2 is FQNEAQ (reference sequence). For the CDR3, the DNA is TGTGCCAGCAGCCCGGCTGGGGCCAACGTCCTGACTTTC. Translating gives CASSPAGANVLTF. The whole variable domain, remainder taken from reference TRBV7-9 and TRBJ2-6, is DTGVSQNPRHKITKRGQNVTFRCDPISEHNRLYWYRQTLGQGPEFLTYFQNEAQLEKSRLLSDRFSAERPKGSFSTLEIQRTEQGDSAMYLCASSPAGANVLTFGAGSRLTVL.

The J gene is TRBJ1-3, the V gene TRBV7-8, with TRBD1 as a possible D gene (5 bases). The CDR3 loop spans 18 amino acids. Germline CDR1 reads SGHVS; CDR2 reads FQNEAQ. Trimming shortened V by 5 bases and J by 2 bases, and 22 bases separated the two germline ends. CDR3 sequence: CASSPVVRGGVAGNTIYF. The CDR3 bases are TGTGCCAGCAGCCCGGTGGTGAGGGGCGGCGTGGCTGGAAACACCATATATTTT.

This clone was seen only once. This chain connects TRBV10-3 to TRBJ2-2; 11 bases fit TRBD2. V shed 0 bases, J shed 3 bases, and the junction held 3 bases outside the gene matches. The germline CDR1 and CDR2 sequences are ENHRY and SYGVKD. CDR3 size: 17 residues. CDR3 amino acids: CAISESTSGDHTGELFF. The CDR3, as DNA: TGTGCCATCAGTGAGTCGACTAGCGGGGACCACACCGGGGAGCTGTTTTTT.

The genes are TRBV28 and TRBJ2-3, with 10 bases matching TRBD1. The CDR3 spans 14 residues. Germline values: CDR1 MDHEN, CDR2 SYDVKM. The junction had 8 bases not matched to a gene; V was cut back by 6 bases and J by 8 bases. The CDR3 bases are TGTGCCAGCAGCGGACAGGGGGGCGGACCTACGCAGTATTTT. This codes for CASSGQGGGPTQYF.

This chain links TRBV9 with TRBJ2-5; 10 nucleotides align to TRBD2. Germline V CDR1 and CDR2: SGDLS, YYNGEE. CDR3 size: 15 residues. J gave up 5 bases and V 2 bases, and 6 bases lay outside the gene matches. CDR3 sequence reads: CASSVSSGGYETQYF. CDR3 nucleotide sequence: TGTGCCAGCAGCGTTTCTAGCGGGGGTTACGAGACCCAGTACTTC.